This T cell receptor (beta chain) was captured in a study of T cells in Graves' hyperthyroidism and ophthalmopathy. Study-wide results and limits: Appearing also in blood were most of the thyroid clonotypes expanded above 0.001.

Patients with ophthalmopathy all had a Clinical Activity Score of at least 3, a NOSPECS grade of at least 4 and duration under 3 months. Diagnoses were established using clinical symptoms, serum thyroxine and TRAb, thyroid ultrasound and orbital computed tomography. Amplification of TCR beta CDR3 regions used RNA as the template. When the TCR CDR3 underwent first-round RT-PCR, the HTBI primer set was used. A single record per CDR3 protein comes from TCRdb applying MiXCR to the multiplex PCR reads. Of 360,000 or so distinct CDR3 sequences listed, 15% to 20% are singletons. CDR3 length equals 11 residues. CDR1 is GTSNPN, CDR2 SVGIG, per germline (reference sequence). Trimming shortened V by 3 bases and J by 4 bases, and 6 bases separated the two germline ends. This clonotype has at least ten counts. Its target is not known.

Sequenced: blood. The receptor comes from a woman between 35 and 50 years old with Graves' ophthalmopathy. The rearrangement links TRBV30 to TRBJ1-2; no clear D gene. The CDR3 is CAWRRGYGYTF. As DNA, the CDR3 is TGTGCCTGGAGACGCGGCTATGGCTACACCTTC.